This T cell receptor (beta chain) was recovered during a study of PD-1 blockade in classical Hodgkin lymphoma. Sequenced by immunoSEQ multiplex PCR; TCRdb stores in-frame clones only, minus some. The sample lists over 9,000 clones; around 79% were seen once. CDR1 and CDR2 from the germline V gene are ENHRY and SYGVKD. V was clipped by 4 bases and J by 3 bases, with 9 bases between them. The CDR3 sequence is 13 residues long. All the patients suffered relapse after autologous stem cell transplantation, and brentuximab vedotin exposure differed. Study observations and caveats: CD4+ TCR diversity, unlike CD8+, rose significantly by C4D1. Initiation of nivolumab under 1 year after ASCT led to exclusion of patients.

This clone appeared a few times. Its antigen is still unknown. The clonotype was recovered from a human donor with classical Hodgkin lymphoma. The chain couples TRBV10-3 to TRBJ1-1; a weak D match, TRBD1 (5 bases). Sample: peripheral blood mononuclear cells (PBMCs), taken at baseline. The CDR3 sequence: CAISVGVDTEAFF. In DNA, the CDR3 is TGTGCCATCAGTGTAGGGGTGGACACTGAAGCTTTCTTT.